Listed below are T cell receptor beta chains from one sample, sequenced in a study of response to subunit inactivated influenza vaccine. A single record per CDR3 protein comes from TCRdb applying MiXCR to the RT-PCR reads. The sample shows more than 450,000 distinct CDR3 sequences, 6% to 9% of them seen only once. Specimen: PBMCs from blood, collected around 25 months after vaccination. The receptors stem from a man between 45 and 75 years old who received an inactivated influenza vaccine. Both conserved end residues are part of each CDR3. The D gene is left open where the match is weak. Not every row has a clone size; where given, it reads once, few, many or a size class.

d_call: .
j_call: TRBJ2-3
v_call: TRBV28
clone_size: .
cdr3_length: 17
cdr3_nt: TGTGCCAGCAGTTATACATTGGGGGAAGGTAGCACAGATACGCAGTATTTT
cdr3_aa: CASSYTLGEGSTDTQYF

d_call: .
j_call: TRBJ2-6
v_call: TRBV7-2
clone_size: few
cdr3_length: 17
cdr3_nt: TGTGCCAGCAGCTTATTTGGTCCATCAACCGGGGCCAACGTCCTGACTTTC
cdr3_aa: CASSLFGPSTGANVLTF

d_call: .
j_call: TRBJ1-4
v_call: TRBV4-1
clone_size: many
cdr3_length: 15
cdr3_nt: TGCGCCAGCAGCCAAGCTACCGGAGTCGGTGAAAAACTGTTTTTT
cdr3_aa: CASSQATGVGEKLFF

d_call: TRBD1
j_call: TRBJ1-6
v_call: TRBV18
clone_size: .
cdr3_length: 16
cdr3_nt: TGTGCCAGCTCAGGCCCGGGACAGACCAGTAATTCACCCCTCCACTTT
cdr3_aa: CASSGPGQTSNSPLHF

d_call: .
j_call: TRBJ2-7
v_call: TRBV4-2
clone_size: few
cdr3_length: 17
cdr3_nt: TGTGCCAGCAGCCCCGTGGCGCCGGGACTCTTGGCCTACGAGCAGTACTTC
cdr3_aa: CASSPVAPGLLAYEQYF

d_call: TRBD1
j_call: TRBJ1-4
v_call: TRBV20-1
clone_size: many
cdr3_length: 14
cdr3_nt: TGCAGTGCCACGCCCGGGACAGGGGGTGAAAAACTGTTTTTT
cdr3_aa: CSATPGTGGEKLFF

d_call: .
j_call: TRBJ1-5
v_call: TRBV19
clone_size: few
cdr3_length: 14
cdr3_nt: TGTGCCAGTAAAGCGTCAGGAGTAATAATGCCCCAGCATTTT
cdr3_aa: CASKASGVIMPQHF

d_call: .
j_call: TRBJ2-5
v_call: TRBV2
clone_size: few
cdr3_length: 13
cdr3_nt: TGTGCCAGCAGTGAATTCCCGGGGGAGACCCAGTACTTC
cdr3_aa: CASSEFPGETQYF

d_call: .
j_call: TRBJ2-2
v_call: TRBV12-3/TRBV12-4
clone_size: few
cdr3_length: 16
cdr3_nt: TGTGCCAGCATCAACAATTGGGGGGAATACACCGGGGAGCTGTTTTTT
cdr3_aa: CASINNWGEYTGELFF

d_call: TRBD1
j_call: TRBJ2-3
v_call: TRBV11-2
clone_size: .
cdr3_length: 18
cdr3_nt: TGTGCCAGCAGCCGAGGACAGGGAGGCGAGCTTGGCACAGATACGCAGTATTTT
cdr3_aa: CASSRGQGGELGTDTQYF

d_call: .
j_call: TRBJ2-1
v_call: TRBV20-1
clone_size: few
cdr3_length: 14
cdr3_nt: TGCAGTGCTAGACCACGCCCGGACTACAATGAGCAGTTCTTC
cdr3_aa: CSARPRPDYNEQFF

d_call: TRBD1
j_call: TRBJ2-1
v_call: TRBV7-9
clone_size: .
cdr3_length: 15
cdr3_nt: TGTGCCAGCAGCTTAGGGGACAGGAGGGCGGATGAGCAGTTCTTC
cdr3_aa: CASSLGDRRADEQFF

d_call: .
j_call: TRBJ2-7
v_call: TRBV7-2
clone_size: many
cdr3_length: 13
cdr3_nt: TGTGCCAGCAGCTCGTGGGACGGCTACGAGCAGTACTTC
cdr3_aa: CASSSWDGYEQYF

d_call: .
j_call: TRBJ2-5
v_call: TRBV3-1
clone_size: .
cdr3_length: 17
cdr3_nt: TGTGCCAGCAGCCAAGTTCTGCAGGGTCACGAGCAAGAGACCCAGTACTTC
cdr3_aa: CASSQVLQGHEQETQYF

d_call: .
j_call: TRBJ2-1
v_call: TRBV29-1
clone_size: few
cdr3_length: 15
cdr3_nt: TGCAGCGTTTTATTATCCCCGGACATCGTATCTGAGCAGTTCTTC
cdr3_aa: CSVLLSPDIVSEQFF

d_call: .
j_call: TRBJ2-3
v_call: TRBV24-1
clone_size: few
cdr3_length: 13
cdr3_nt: TGTGCCACCAGTGGTCCTCACACAGATACGCAGTATTTT
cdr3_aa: CATSGPHTDTQYF

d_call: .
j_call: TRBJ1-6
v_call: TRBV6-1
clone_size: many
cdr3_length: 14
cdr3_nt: TGTGCCAGCAGTGATTCAAATTCGGCCTCACCCCTCCACTTT
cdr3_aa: CASSDSNSASPLHF

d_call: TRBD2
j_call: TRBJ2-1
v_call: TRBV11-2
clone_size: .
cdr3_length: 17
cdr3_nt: TGTGCCAGCAGCTCCCGGGGAACTAGCGGGTCCTACAATGAGCAGTTCTTC
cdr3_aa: CASSSRGTSGSYNEQFF

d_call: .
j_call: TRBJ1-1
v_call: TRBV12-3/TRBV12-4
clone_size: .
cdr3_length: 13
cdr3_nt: TGTGCCAGCAGCTCGGGACGGGACACTGAAGCTTTCTTT
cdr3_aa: CASSSGRDTEAFF

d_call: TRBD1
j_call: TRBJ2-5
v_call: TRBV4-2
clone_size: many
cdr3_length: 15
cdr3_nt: TGTGCCAGCAGCCAGGGGACAGCAGTCGAAGAGACCCAGTACTTC
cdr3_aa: CASSQGTAVEETQYF

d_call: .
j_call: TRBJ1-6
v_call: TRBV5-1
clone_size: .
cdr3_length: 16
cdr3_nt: TGCGCCAGCAGCTTGGATACTACAGGCCTTAATTCACCCCTCCACTTT
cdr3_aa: CASSLDTTGLNSPLHF

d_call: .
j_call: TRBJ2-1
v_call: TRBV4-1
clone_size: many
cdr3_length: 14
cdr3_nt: TGTGCCAGCAGTCAGGGAAGCTCCTACAATGAGCAGTTCTTC
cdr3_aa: CASSQGSSYNEQFF

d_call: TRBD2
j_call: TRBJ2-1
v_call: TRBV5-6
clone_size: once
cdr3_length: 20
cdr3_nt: TGTGCCAGCAGCTCCGGCCGACTAGCGGGAGGCTCTTTCTCCTACAATGAGCAGTTCTTC
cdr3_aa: CASSSGRLAGGSFSYNEQFF

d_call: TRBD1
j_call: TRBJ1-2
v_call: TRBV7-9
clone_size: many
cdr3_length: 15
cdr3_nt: TGTGCCAGCAGCCCGACAGGGAGCCCTGTCTATGGCTACACCTTC
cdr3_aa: CASSPTGSPVYGYTF